A selection of T cell receptor beta chains follows, all from one sample in a study of blood T cells in healthy people across ages. TCRdb reprocessed the 5' RACE reads via MiXCR and lists one record per CDR3 protein. The sample carries around 870,000 distinct CDR3 sequences, around 26% recorded once. Sequenced input: blood. These receptors were collected from an elderly woman in good health. Both conserved end residues are part of each CDR3. A D gene is named only where the DNA matches it firmly. Size values are once, few and many counts, or a class for expanded clones, and some rows have none.

clone_size | d_call | j_call | cdr3_length | v_call | cdr3_nt | cdr3_aa
NA | TRBD1 | TRBJ2-3 | 16 | TRBV28 | TGTGCCGGCAGTTTTCGGACAGGGGGCGTCACAGATACGCAGTATTTT | CAGSFRTGGVTDTQYF
many | NA | TRBJ2-1 | 16 | TRBV7-2 | TGTGCCAGCAGCTTTCGTATCCTTTCCCCCCGGAATGAGCAGTTCTTC | CASSFRILSPRNEQFF
many | NA | TRBJ1-5 | 13 | TRBV5-1 | TGCGCCAGCAGCTTGGACAGCTATCAGCCCCAGCATTTT | CASSLDSYQPQHF
NA | TRBD1 | TRBJ1-2 | 13 | TRBV6-1 | TGTGCCAGCAGTGCCGGGGACAGCTATGGCTACACCTTC | CASSAGDSYGYTF
NA | NA | TRBJ2-3 | 15 | TRBV12-3/TRBV12-4 | TGTGCCAGCAGTTTCTGGCGTACAACAACAGATGTGCAATATTTT | CASSFWRTTTDVQYF
few | TRBD1 | TRBJ1-1 | 14 | TRBV18 | TGTGCCAGCTCACTGCCACAGGGGTACGCTGAAGCTTTCTTT | CASSLPQGYAEAFF
few | TRBD1 | TRBJ2-2 | 18 | TRBV28 | TGTGCCAGCAGTCCATGGACAGGTGTACAGAGGAACACCGGGGAGCTGTTTTTT | CASSPWTGVQRNTGELFF
few | TRBD1 | TRBJ1-2 | 16 | TRBV3-1 | TGTGCCAGCAGCCAAGATGGGGCAGGGGGAATCTATGGCTACACCTTC | CASSQDGAGGIYGYTF
many | NA | TRBJ1-6 | 15 | TRBV12-3/TRBV12-4 | TGTGCCAGCAGTTTTGCCAGCTCCTATAATTCACCCCTCCACTTT | CASSFASSYNSPLHF
few | TRBD1 | TRBJ1-4 | 14 | TRBV12-3/TRBV12-4 | TGTGCCAGCAGACAGGGGGCTTGGGGTGAAAAACTGTTTTTT | CASRQGAWGEKLFF
NA | TRBD2 | TRBJ2-1 | 15 | TRBV6-4 | TGTGCCAGCAGCGCTTCTAGCGGAGGCTACAATGAGCAGTTCTTC | CASSASSGGYNEQFF
few | NA | TRBJ2-2 | 15 | TRBV15 | TGTGCCACCAGCAGAGAATACAGTAACACCGGGGAGCTGTTTTTT | CATSREYSNTGELFF
many | TRBD2 | TRBJ2-7 | 15 | TRBV7-8 | TGTGCCAGCAGCTTAGTAGCGGGGGGGCCGCGAGAGCAGTACTTC | CASSLVAGGPREQYF
few | NA | TRBJ1-1 | 13 | TRBV5-1 | TGCGCCAGCAGAGACAGATTGAACACTGAAGCTTTCTTT | CASRDRLNTEAFF
many | NA | TRBJ1-6 | 14 | TRBV5-5 | TGTGCCAGCAGCTTGGGTCTCCTTAATTCACCCCTCCACTTT | CASSLGLLNSPLHF
NA | TRBD2 | TRBJ2-1 | 17 | TRBV28 | TGTGCCAGCAGTCTACACGGGGGGTTGAGCTCCTACAATGAGCAGTTCTTC | CASSLHGGLSSYNEQFF
many | TRBD1 | TRBJ2-7 | 16 | TRBV5-1 | TGCGCCAGCAGCTTTGACCCGGGACAGAGCTCCTACGAGCAGTACTTC | CASSFDPGQSSYEQYF
NA | TRBD2 | TRBJ2-3 | 20 | TRBV9 | TGTGCCAGCAGCGCACCCTTGGGACTAGCGGGATTGCGCGGCACAGATACGCAGTATTTT | CASSAPLGLAGLRGTDTQYF
NA | TRBD1 | TRBJ1-5 | 18 | TRBV14 | TGTGCCAGCAGCCAAGTTGGAGCTACAGGGGAGCAAGGTCAGCCCCAGCATTTT | CASSQVGATGEQGQPQHF
NA | NA | TRBJ2-1 | 11 | TRBV14 | TGTGCCAGCAGCCCGGGCGCTCAGCGGTTCTTC | CASSPGAQRFF
NA | NA | TRBJ2-7 | 15 | TRBV4-1 | TGCGCCAGCAGCCCTGGGCTAGCGATCGCCTACGAGCAGTACTTC | CASSPGLAIAYEQYF
many | NA | TRBJ2-3 | 15 | TRBV6-5 | TGTGCCAGCAGTACAGGCTCTACGACCGTAGATACGCAGTATTTT | CASSTGSTTVDTQYF
once | NA | TRBJ1-2 | 12 | TRBV6-5 | TGTGCCAGCAGTCCCGCCGACCAAGGCTACACCTTC | CASSPADQGYTF
NA | NA | TRBJ2-3 | 14 | TRBV30 | TGTGCCTGGGGTGACAGGTTCGGCACAGATACGCAGTATTTT | CAWGDRFGTDTQYF
many | NA | TRBJ2-1 | 15 | TRBV28 | TGTGCCAGCAGGCCTAACAGGTTATCCTACAATGAGCAGTTCTTC | CASRPNRLSYNEQFF
NA | NA | TRBJ2-1 | 15 | TRBV6-2/TRBV6-3 | TGTGCCAGCAGTTACCCCACAGTAAGCCAAGAGACCCAGTTCTTC | CASSYPTVSQETQFF
many | NA | TRBJ2-3 | 15 | TRBV11-2 | TGTGCCAGCAGCTCTCCGGGACACCCCACAGATACGCAGTATTTT | CASSSPGHPTDTQYF
many | TRBD1 | TRBJ2-5 | 13 | TRBV12-3/TRBV12-4 | TGTGCCAGCAGAACGACAGGGGGAGAGACCCAGTACTTC | CASRTTGGETQYF
NA | NA | TRBJ1-3 | 18 | TRBV4-1 | TGCGCCAGCAGCCAAGAGGGCCTCCTGTACCGCTCTGGAAACACCATATATTTT | CASSQEGLLYRSGNTIYF
NA | NA | TRBJ1-4 | 14 | TRBV10-3 | TGTGCCATCAGTGAGCAGGGGAAGAATGAAAAACTGTTTTTT | CAISEQGKNEKLFF
many | NA | TRBJ2-7 | 12 | TRBV7-9 | TGTGCCAGCAGCCCTATCCGCTACGAGCAGTACTTC | CASSPIRYEQYF
NA | TRBD1 | TRBJ1-2 | 14 | TRBV7-2 | TGTGCCAGCAGCTTCGGGGGACAGAACTATGGCTGCACCTTC | CASSFGGQNYGCTF
many | NA | TRBJ2-1 | 18 | TRBV7-2 | TGTGCCAGCAGCTTAGAAGGGCCCCAGGGGTTCTCCCACAATGAGCAGTTCTTC | CASSLEGPQGFSHNEQFF
few | NA | TRBJ1-2 | 14 | TRBV12-3/TRBV12-4 | TGTGCCAGCAGTTTAGCGCATCGTAACTATGGCTACACCTTC | CASSLAHRNYGYTF
NA | NA | TRBJ1-1 | 14 | TRBV5-6 | TGTGCCAGCAGTCATAGGATAAGGAGCACTGAAGCTTTCTTT | CASSHRIRSTEAFF
NA | NA | TRBJ2-2 | 15 | TRBV7-2 | TGTGCCAGCAGCTCAGGAGGGGTGAACACCGGGGAGCTGTTTTTT | CASSSGGVNTGELFF
NA | TRBD2 | TRBJ2-5 | 13 | TRBV7-9 | TGTGCCAGCAGCCGGGGGGACTACAATGAGCAGTACTTC | CASSRGDYNEQYF
many | TRBD1 | TRBJ2-1 | 14 | TRBV11-3 | TGTGCCAGCGCAAAGTTGACAGGGTTTAATGAGCAGTTCTTC | CASAKLTGFNEQFF
NA | NA | TRBJ2-7 | 14 | TRBV6-2/TRBV6-3 | TGTGCCAGCAGGACGGGGGTAGGGGACGGCGAGCAGTACTTC | CASRTGVGDGEQYF
once | NA | TRBJ2-7 | 12 | TRBV29-1 | TGCAGCGTTCAGGGACAAAACCTCCAGCAGTACTTC | CSVQGQNLQQYF
NA | NA | TRBJ1-1 | 13 | TRBV28 | TGTGCCACGCACCGGACATCGGTCTTTGAAGCTTTCTTT | CATHRTSVFEAFF
NA | NA | TRBJ2-3 | 13 | TRBV29-1 | TGCAGCGTGACGGCAGGCCAGCGCGATACGCAGTATTTT | CSVTAGQRDTQYF
NA | TRBD1 | TRBJ1-1 | 14 | TRBV6-2/TRBV6-3 | TGTGCCAGCAGTTACTCGAGAGGGACAGCTGAAGCTTTCTTT | CASSYSRGTAEAFF
many | NA | TRBJ2-5 | 14 | TRBV6-2/TRBV6-3 | TGTTCCAGCAGTTACGGGGGACCCCTTCGGACCCAGTACTTC | CSSSYGGPLRTQYF
many | NA | TRBJ2-3 | 13 | TRBV7-2 | TGTGCCAGCAGCGGAAAGTACACAGATACGCAGTATTTT | CASSGKYTDTQYF
few | NA | TRBJ1-1 | 14 | TRBV4-3 | TGCGCCAGCAGCCGGAAAGGAAAGAACACTGAAGCTTTCTTT | CASSRKGKNTEAFF
many | NA | TRBJ2-7 | 16 | TRBV18 | TGTGCCAGCTCACGAACCGGGACGGAGAGCTCCTACGAGCAGTACTTC | CASSRTGTESSYEQYF
few | TRBD1 | TRBJ1-2 | 15 | TRBV6-5 | TGTGCCAGCCTCCGGGACAGGGGGGGATTCTATGGCTACACCTTC | CASLRDRGGFYGYTF
many | NA | TRBJ2-1 | 15 | TRBV29-1 | TGCAGCGTCGAAGGCCCGGGACCGCTCCACAATGAGCAGTTCTTC | CSVEGPGPLHNEQFF
NA | NA | TRBJ2-7 | 12 | TRBV29-1 | TGCAGCGTTGAAGAAAGAGACTACGAGCAGTACTTC | CSVEERDYEQYF
NA | NA | TRBJ2-5 | 15 | TRBV13 | TGTGCCAGCAGCTTCGCAAGGGGGGTCCAAGAGACCCAGTACTTC | CASSFARGVQETQYF